One sample yielded the 29 T cell receptor beta chains listed below, sequenced in a study of cytomegalovirus exposure and HLA in healthy donors. Amplification used 60 Vbeta primers and 13 Jbeta primers. Clones were sequenced by immunoSEQ multiplex PCR, and TCRdb holds only the in-frame ones, with some missing. Of 85,000 to 100,000 clones listed, about 79% are singletons. Sequenced sample: PBMCs. The receptor source for this set is a male donor in good health and CMV-seropositive.

About this clone: This same CDR3 is encoded by further DNA sequences in the sample. CDR3 region: CAWSGSTEAFF. The CDR3 DNA sequence: TGTGCCTGGAGTGGGAGCACTGAAGCTTTCTTT. The chain links TRBV30 to TRBJ1-1, with D hard to call. CDR3 length: 11 residues. V was clipped by 1 base and J by 4 bases, with 4 bases between them. Germline assignment: CDR1 GTSNPN and CDR2 SVGIG (reference sequence).

V and J are TRBV5-1 and TRBJ1-1; no firm D call. Germline V CDR1 and CDR2: SGHRS, YFSETQ. The CDR3 totals 15 residues. V was clipped by 6 bases and J by 1 base, with 16 bases between them. The CDR3 sequence is CASTFTPGANTEAFF. The CDR3 bases are TGCGCCAGCACCTTCACTCCAGGCGCGAACACTGAAGCTTTCTTT.

The chain employs TRBV7-2 and TRBJ1-2; 10 bases are a match to TRBD1. The CDR3 is 15 amino acids. V dropped 4 bases and J dropped 4; count of bases not matched to a gene: 6. Germline CDR1 SGHTA, CDR2 FQGNSA. In DNA, the CDR3 is TGTGCCAGCAGCTCCTGGGACAGGGGCACCTATGGCTACACCTTC. This translates into CASSSWDRGTYGYTF.

The chain carries TRBV5-1 and TRBJ2-1, with a weak D call TRBD2 (6 bases). The V gene's germline CDR1 is SGHRS and CDR2 YFSETQ. CDR3 length: 15 residues. The V end lost 0 bases, the J end lost 2 bases, and 9 bases lay between the germline ends. The CDR3 loop reads CASSLGGEPYNEQFF. In DNA form, the CDR3 reads TGCGCCAGCAGCTTGGGGGGGGAACCCTACAATGAGCAGTTCTTC.

The V gene is TRBV4-1, the J gene TRBJ2-1, with 7 bases matching TRBD2. The CDR3 is 15 residues long. V shed 4 bases, J shed 3 bases, and the junction held 6 bases outside the gene matches. Germline V lookup: CDR1 MGHRA, CDR2 YSYEKL. CDR3 bases: TGCGCCAGCAGCCCCGGGGGGACGGTCTACAATGAGCAGTTCTTC. Protein: CASSPGGTVYNEQFF.

The CDR3 sequence: CASSQDASEAFF. The CDR3 bases are TGTGCCAGCAGCCAAGATGCGTCAGAAGCTTTCTTT. The genes are TRBV4-2 and TRBJ1-1; D remains unclear. V was shortened by 0 bases and J by 8 bases, with 7 bases between the two germline ends. Looked up from germline, CDR1 is LGHNA and CDR2 is YNFKEQ. This CDR3 is built from 12 residues.

This clone appeared once. The chain couples TRBV6-6 to TRBJ2-2; D possibly corresponds to TRBD2 (6 bases). CDR1 is MNHNY and CDR2 is SVGAGI in the germline V gene (reference sequence). Trimming took off 6 bases at V and 1 base at J, with 9 bases between the two ends. The CDR3 is made up of 14 amino acids. In DNA form, the CDR3 reads TGTGCCAGCAGAAAGGAGGGGAACACCGGGGAGCTGTTTTTT. Translating gives CASRKEGNTGELFF.

The chain recombines TRBV6-1 with TRBJ2-1, with D possibly TRBD2 on 5 matching bases. The CDR3 is 11 amino acids. Trimming left V 9 bases short and J 6 bases short, with 9 bases between. From germline, CDR1 is MNHNS and CDR2 SASEGT. CDR3: CASGGFNEQFF. The CDR3 DNA reads TGTGCCAGTGGAGGATTCAATGAGCAGTTCTTC.

The V call is TRBV4-1, the J call TRBJ2-7; TRBD2 is a possible D gene (6 bases). Trimming removed 1 base at V and 0 bases at J, with 19 bases between. Germline values: CDR1 MGHRA, CDR2 YSYEKL. The CDR3 spans 18 residues. The CDR3 spells CASSQGGLASPSSYEQYF. The CDR3 nucleotides are TGCGCCAGCAGCCAAGGGGGACTCGCGTCCCCCTCCTCCTACGAGCAGTACTTC.

This clone showed up just a few times. This chain connects TRBV25-1 to TRBJ2-1; TRBD1 agrees at 9 bases. CDR3 length equals 17 residues. V dropped 7 bases and J dropped 4; count of bases not matched to a gene: 14. CDR1 is MGHDK, CDR2 SYGVNS, per germline. The CDR3: CASNRGQGIFGYNEQFF. The CDR3, as DNA: TGTGCCAGCAACCGTGGACAGGGGATTTTCGGGTACAATGAGCAGTTCTTC. The full variable domain, with the rest looked up from reference TRBV25-1 and TRBJ2-1, is EADIYQTPRYLVIGTGKKITLECSQTMGHDKMYWYQQDPGMELHLIHYSYGVNSTEKGDLSSESTVSRIRTEHFPLTLESARPSHTSQYLCASNRGQGIFGYNEQFFGPGTRLTVL.

The chain employs TRBV5-1 and TRBJ2-5; TRBD2 might be the D (5 bases). V was clipped by 0 bases and J by 5 bases, with 14 bases between them. CDR1 is SGHRS and CDR2 is YFSETQ in the germline V gene. The CDR3 has 15 amino acids. CDR3 in DNA: TGCGCCAGCAGCTTGGCTCCTAGCCGGAAGGAGACCCAGTACTTC. Its translation: CASSLAPSRKETQYF.

This chain connects TRBV30 to TRBJ1-5; 10 bases agree with TRBD1. Germline trimming cut 5 bases from V and 4 bases from J; bases unmatched to any gene: 5. In germline, CDR1 is GTSNPN, CDR2 SVGIG (reference sequence). This CDR3 has 14 amino acids. In DNA form, the CDR3 reads TGTGCCTGGGACCAGGGACAGGGGAATCAGCCCCAGCATTTT. Its translation is CAWDQGQGNQPQHF.

This sequence joins TRBV19 and TRBJ1-1; D ambiguous. Looked up from germline, CDR1 is LNHDA and CDR2 is SQIVND (reference sequence). The CDR3 has 14 amino acids. Trimming shortened V by 1 base and J by 7 bases, and 13 bases separated the two germline ends. The CDR3 sequence is CASSIGGGAVEAFF. The CDR3 region has the DNA TGTGCCAGTAGTATAGGAGGTGGCGCCGTTGAAGCTTTCTTT.

The chain uses TRBV27 and TRBJ1-6, with 9 positions matching TRBD1. V shed 6 bases, J shed 9 bases, and the junction held 3 bases outside the gene matches. Looked up from germline, CDR1 is MNHEY and CDR2 is SMNVEV (reference sequence). The CDR3 sequence is 13 residues long. CDR3 region: CASRGTGSSPLHF. The CDR3, as DNA: TGTGCCAGCAGGGGGACAGGGAGTTCACCCCTCCACTTT.

The rearrangement joins TRBV9 to TRBJ1-5, with D perhaps TRBD1 (5 bases). The CDR3 has 15 residues. The V and J ends lost 2 bases and 3 bases respectively, with 12 bases between them. Germline V gives CDR1 SGDLS, CDR2 YYNGEE. The chain's CDR3 is CASSVGGGFNQPQHF. In nucleotides, the CDR3 is TGTGCCAGCAGCGTTGGGGGGGGATTCAATCAGCCCCAGCATTTT.

The chain carries TRBV7-3 and TRBJ2-2; TRBD1 is a possible D gene (6 bases). The germline gives CDR1 SGHTA, CDR2 FQGTGA. The V end was cut by 5 bases, the J end by 3 bases, with 10 bases between. This CDR3 comprises 14 residues. CDR3 sequence: CASSPGHDTGELFF. CDR3 sequence (DNA): TGTGCCAGCAGCCCGGGACACGACACCGGGGAGCTGTTTTTT.

The V call is TRBV15, the J call TRBJ2-3; perhaps TRBD2 as D (7 bases). Trimming shortened V by 7 bases and J by 5 bases, and 16 bases separated the two germline ends. Germline V gene sequence: CDR1 LNHNV, CDR2 YYDKDF (reference sequence). The CDR3 has 14 amino acids. This CDR3 is CATTLGGDRDTQYF. As DNA, the CDR3 is TGTGCCACCACTCTAGGGGGGGACCGAGATACGCAGTATTTT.

The rearrangement joins TRBV25-1 to TRBJ1-2; no firm D call. Trimming shortened V by 2 bases and J by 7 bases, and 11 bases separated the two germline ends. Germline V gene data show CDR1 as MGHDK and CDR2 as SYGVNS. The CDR3 sequence is 13 residues long. CDR3 nucleotides: TGTGCCAGCAGTGAAGAACTGCTTCGTGGCTACACCTTC. This sequence encodes CASSEELLRGYTF.

The V call is TRBV19, the J call TRBJ1-1, with 7 positions matching TRBD1. J was trimmed by 4 bases and V by 3 bases; bases with no gene match: 2. Per germline, CDR1 LNHDA and CDR2 SQIVND (reference sequence). The CDR3 sequence is 13 residues long. CDR3 bases: TGTGCCAGTAGTATGCCAGGGGGCACTGAAGCTTTCTTT. Amino acids: CASSMPGGTEAFF.

The CDR3 DNA follows: TGTGCCAGCAGCCTATCCGAAGTACCTGAAGCTTTCTTT. It is translated as CASSLSEVPEAFF. The chain links TRBV7-9 to TRBJ1-1; unclear D gene. Trimming took 5 bases from V and 6 from J, leaving 13 bases between them. This CDR3 contains 13 residues. Germline V gene lookup returns CDR1 SEHNR and CDR2 FQNEAQ (reference sequence).

The V and J genes are TRBV11-3 and TRBJ2-5, with D unresolved. CDR3 length: 13 amino acids. Germline CDR1 is SGHNT and CDR2 is YENEEA. V dropped 0 bases and J dropped 3 bases, with 5 bases sitting between them. In DNA form, the CDR3 reads TGTGCCAGCAGCTTAGATTTAAAAGAGACCCAGTACTTC. Its protein product is CASSLDLKETQYF.

The genes are TRBV7-9 and TRBJ2-5, with D possibly matching TRBD2 (6 bases). Germline CDR1 is SEHNR and CDR2 is FQNEAQ (reference sequence). Trimming shortened V by 4 bases and J by 5 bases, and 20 bases separated the two germline ends. This CDR3 contains 16 residues. The CDR3 spells CASSSLSGLHKETQYF. CDR3 nucleotides: TGTGCCAGCAGCTCCCTCTCGGGACTCCACAAGGAGACCCAGTACTTC.

This chain connects TRBV11-3 to TRBJ2-5; 11 nucleotides align to TRBD1. Germline assignment: CDR1 SGHNT and CDR2 YENEEA. V lost 2 bases, J lost 4 bases, and 3 bases stayed unmatched. This CDR3 region has 15 residues. The chain's CDR3 is CASSLSGTGGETQYF. The CDR3 DNA sequence: TGTGCCAGCAGCTTATCCGGGACAGGGGGAGAGACCCAGTACTTC.

The chain recombines TRBV4-1 with TRBJ1-2; D gene uncertain. CDR3 length equals 16 residues. Deletions cut 0 bases from V and 4 bases from J, with 15 bases between. The V gene's germline CDR1 is MGHRA and CDR2 YSYEKL. The CDR3 DNA reads TGCGCCAGCAGCCAAGAGCCTGGAGGGAGCTCCTATGGCTACACCTTC. Translation gives CASSQEPGGSSYGYTF.

The J gene is TRBJ2-7, the V gene TRBV6-5, with D perhaps TRBD1 (5 bases). Trimming shortened V by 6 bases and J by 1 base, and 10 bases separated the two germline ends. The germline CDR1 and CDR2 sequences are MNHEY and SVGAGI. CDR3 length: 13 amino acids. As DNA, the CDR3 is TGTGCCAGCAGGCCGACAGTATCCTACGAGCAGTACTTC. Translating gives CASRPTVSYEQYF.

Only a few counts were recorded for this clone. The chain carries TRBV6-1 and TRBJ1-4; TRBD1 might be the D (6 bases). CDR1 and CDR2 (germline): MNHNS, SASEGT. Trimming left V 3 bases short and J 11 bases short, with 16 bases between. The CDR3 runs 14 residues. CDR3 protein: CASSDQGYARKLFF. The CDR3 coding sequence is TGTGCCAGCAGTGATCAGGGGTACGCGCGGAAACTGTTTTTT.

The CDR3 bases are TGCGCCAGCAGCCACCTGGGGACAGGCTCTGGGGCCAACGTCCTGACTTTC. Translation gives CASSHLGTGSGANVLTF. The genes are TRBV4-1 and TRBJ2-6; 8 bases match TRBD1. This CDR3 comprises 17 residues. Trimming cost V 3 bases and J 0 bases; bases outside gene matches: 4. Germline CDR1 MGHRA, CDR2 YSYEKL.

The CDR3 reads CASIGTTNTEAFF. The CDR3 coding sequence is TGTGCCAGCATTGGCACAACGAACACTGAAGCTTTCTTT. This sequence joins TRBV6-5 and TRBJ1-1; D call uncertain. V gave up 7 bases and J gave up 1 base, with 10 bases separating them. The CDR3 length is 13 residues. Germline values: CDR1 MNHEY, CDR2 SVGAGI.

A few counts support this clone. The chain recombines TRBV30 with TRBJ1-1, with 8 bases that match TRBD1. Per germline, CDR1 GTSNPN and CDR2 SVGIG (reference sequence). CDR3 length equals 13 residues. J was trimmed by 3 bases and V by 7 bases; bases with no gene match: 7. This chain's CDR3 is CASGQGGHTEAFF. The DNA for the CDR3 is TGTGCCTCCGGACAGGGTGGGCACACTGAAGCTTTCTTT.